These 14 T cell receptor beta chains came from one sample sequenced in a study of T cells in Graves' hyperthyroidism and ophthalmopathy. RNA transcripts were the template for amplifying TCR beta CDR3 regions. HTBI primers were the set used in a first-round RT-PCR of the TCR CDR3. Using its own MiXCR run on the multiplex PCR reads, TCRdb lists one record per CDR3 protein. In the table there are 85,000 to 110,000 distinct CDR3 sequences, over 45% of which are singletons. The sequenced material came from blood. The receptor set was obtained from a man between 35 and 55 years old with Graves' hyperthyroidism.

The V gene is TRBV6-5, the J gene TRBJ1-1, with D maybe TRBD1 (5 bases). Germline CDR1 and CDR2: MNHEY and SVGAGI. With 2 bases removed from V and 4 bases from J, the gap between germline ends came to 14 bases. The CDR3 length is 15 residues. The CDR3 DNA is TGTGCCAGCAGTTACGTTCCGGGGGGGTCCACTGAAGCTTTCTTT. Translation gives CASSYVPGGSTEAFF.

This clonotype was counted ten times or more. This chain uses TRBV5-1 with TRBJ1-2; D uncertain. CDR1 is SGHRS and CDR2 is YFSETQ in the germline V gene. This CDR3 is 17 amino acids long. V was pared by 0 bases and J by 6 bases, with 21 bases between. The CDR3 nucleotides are TGCGCCAGCAGCTTGGGGATTGGCAGTCCCGGCTGGAATGGCTACACCTTC. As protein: CASSLGIGSPGWNGYTF.

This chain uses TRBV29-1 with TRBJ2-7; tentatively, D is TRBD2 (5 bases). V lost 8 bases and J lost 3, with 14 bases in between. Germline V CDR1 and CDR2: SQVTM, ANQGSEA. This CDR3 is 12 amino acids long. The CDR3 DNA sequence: TGCAGCTTAGGGCGGGCCAGCTACGAGCAGTACTTC. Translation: CSLGRASYEQYF.

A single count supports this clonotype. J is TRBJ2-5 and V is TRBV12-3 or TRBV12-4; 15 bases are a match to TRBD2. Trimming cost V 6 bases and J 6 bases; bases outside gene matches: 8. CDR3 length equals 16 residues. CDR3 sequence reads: CASSPGLAGGKKTQYF. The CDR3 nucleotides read TGTGCCAGCAGCCCGGGACTAGCGGGGGGAAAGAAGACCCAGTACTTC.

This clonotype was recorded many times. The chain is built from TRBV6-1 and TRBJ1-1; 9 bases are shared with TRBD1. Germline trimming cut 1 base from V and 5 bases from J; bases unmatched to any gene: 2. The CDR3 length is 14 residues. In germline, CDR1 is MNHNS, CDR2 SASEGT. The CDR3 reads CASSEGQGETEAFF. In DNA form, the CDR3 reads TGTGCCAGCAGTGAAGGACAGGGGGAAACTGAAGCTTTCTTT.

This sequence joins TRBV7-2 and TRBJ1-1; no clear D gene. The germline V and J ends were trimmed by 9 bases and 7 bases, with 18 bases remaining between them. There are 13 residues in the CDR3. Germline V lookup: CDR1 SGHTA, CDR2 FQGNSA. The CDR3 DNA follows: TGTGCCAGTAGCCCGTGGACGGTATTTGAAGCTTTCTTT. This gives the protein CASSPWTVFEAFF.

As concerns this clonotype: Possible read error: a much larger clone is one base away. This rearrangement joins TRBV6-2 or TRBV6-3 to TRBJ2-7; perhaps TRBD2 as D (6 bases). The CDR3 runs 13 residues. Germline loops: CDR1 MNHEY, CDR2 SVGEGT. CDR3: CASKGGVAYGQYF. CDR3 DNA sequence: TGTGCCAGCAAGGGCGGGGTTGCCTACGGGCAGTACTTC.

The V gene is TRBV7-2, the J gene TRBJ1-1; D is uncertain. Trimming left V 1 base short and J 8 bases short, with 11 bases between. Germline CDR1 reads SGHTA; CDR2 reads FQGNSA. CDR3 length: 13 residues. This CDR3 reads CASSLVIVEEAFF. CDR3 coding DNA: TGTGCCAGCAGCTTAGTCATCGTGGAGGAAGCTTTCTTT. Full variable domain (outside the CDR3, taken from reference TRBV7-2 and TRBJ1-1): GAGVSQSPSNKVTEKGKDVELRCDPISGHTALYWYRQSLGQGLEFLIYFQGNSAPDKSGLPSDRFSAERTGGSVSTLTIQRTQQEDSAVYLCASSLVIVEEAFFGQGTRLTVV.

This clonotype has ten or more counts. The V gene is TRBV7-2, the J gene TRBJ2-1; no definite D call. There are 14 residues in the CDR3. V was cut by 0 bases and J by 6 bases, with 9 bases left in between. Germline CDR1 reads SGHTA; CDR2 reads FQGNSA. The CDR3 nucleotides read TGTGCCAGCAGCTTAGCTCCGCCCGTCAATGAGCAGTTCTTC. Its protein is CASSLAPPVNEQFF.

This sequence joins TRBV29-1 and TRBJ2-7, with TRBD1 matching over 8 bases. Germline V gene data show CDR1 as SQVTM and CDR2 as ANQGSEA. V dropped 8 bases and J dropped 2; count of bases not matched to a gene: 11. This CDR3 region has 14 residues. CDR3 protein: CSSASGTGPYEQYF. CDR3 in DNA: TGCAGCTCAGCCTCAGGGACAGGACCCTACGAGCAGTACTTC.

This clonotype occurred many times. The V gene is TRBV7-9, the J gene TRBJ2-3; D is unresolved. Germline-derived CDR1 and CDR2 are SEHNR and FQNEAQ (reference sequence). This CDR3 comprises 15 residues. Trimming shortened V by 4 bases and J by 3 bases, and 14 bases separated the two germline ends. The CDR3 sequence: CASSSPPGRTDTQYF. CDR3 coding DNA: TGTGCCAGCAGCTCCCCCCCCGGCAGGACAGATACGCAGTATTTT.

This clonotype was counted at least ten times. CDR3 coding DNA: TGCGCCAGCAGCCAAGAAGTAGGGGGGCAAAGGGAGCTGTTTTTT. Its translation is CASSQEVGGQRELFF. The chain links TRBV4-3 to TRBJ2-2; D possibly uses TRBD1 or TRBD2 (6 bases each). Trimming removed 0 bases from V and 9 bases from J, with 14 bases in between. Germline values: CDR1 LGHNA, CDR2 YSLEER. The CDR3 length is 15 residues.

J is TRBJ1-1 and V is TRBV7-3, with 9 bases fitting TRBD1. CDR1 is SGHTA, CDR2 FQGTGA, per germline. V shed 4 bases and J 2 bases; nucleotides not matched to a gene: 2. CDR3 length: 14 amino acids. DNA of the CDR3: TGTGCCAGCAGCTGGACAGGGGTTAACACTGAAGCTTTCTTT. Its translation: CASSWTGVNTEAFF.

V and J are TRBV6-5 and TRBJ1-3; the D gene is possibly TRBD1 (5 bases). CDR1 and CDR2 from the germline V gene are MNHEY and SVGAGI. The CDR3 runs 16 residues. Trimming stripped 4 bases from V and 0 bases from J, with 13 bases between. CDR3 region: CASSFSDDSSGNTIYF. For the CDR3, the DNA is TGTGCCAGCAGTTTTAGTGACGACAGCTCTGGAAACACCATATATTTT.